These T cell receptor beta chains were read from a single sample in a study of CD8+ T cells in alopecia areata. Method: immunoSEQ multiplex PCR; TCRdb's copy keeps in-frame clones and lacks some. The sample contains around 200,000 clones, less than 70% of which appear only once. The sample was CD8+ T cells sorted from blood, taken at week 24, from a patient treated with tofacitinib. The origin of the receptors is a human donor with alopecia areata. Each CDR3 is given with its conserved first and last residue. Fields, in order: CDR3 protein, CDR3 DNA, J gene, D gene, clone size, V gene. D genes are given only for firm matches. Only some rows state a clone size, as once, few, many or a class for expanded clones.

CDR3: CASSDETSWEQFF
DNA: TGTGCCAGCAGCGACGAGACTAGCTGGGAGCAGTTCTTC
J: TRBJ2-1
D: TRBD2
size: .
V: TRBV6-1

CDR3: CASSPVLGGGSGELFF
DNA: TGTGCCAGCAGCCCAGTACTAGGCGGGGGGTCCGGGGAGCTGTTTTTT
J: TRBJ2-2
D: TRBD2
size: .
V: TRBV7-6

CDR3: CSVKGGTGRTEAFF
DNA: TGCAGCGTGAAGGGGGGGACAGGGCGAACTGAAGCTTTCTTT
J: TRBJ1-1
D: TRBD1
size: few
V: TRBV29-1

CDR3: CASRNQPLHSPLHF
DNA: TGTGCCAGCAGGAACCAGCCCCTCCATTCACCCCTCCACTTT
J: TRBJ1-6
D: .
size: .
V: TRBV27

CDR3: CAWSDGQANYGYTF
DNA: TGTGCCTGGAGTGACGGACAGGCTAACTATGGCTACACCTTC
J: TRBJ1-2
D: TRBD1
size: .
V: TRBV30

CDR3: CASSLGGGAGNEQFF
DNA: TGTGCCAGCAGCTTGGGCGGGGGGGCCGGAAATGAGCAGTTCTTC
J: TRBJ2-1
D: TRBD2
size: few
V: TRBV11-2

CDR3: CAWSVGTYSDTQYF
DNA: TGTGCCTGGAGTGTAGGGACATATTCAGATACGCAGTATTTT
J: TRBJ2-3
D: .
size: .
V: TRBV30

CDR3: CASSLDSPETQYF
DNA: TGTGCCAGCAGCTTGGACAGTCCAGAGACCCAGTACTTC
J: TRBJ2-5
D: .
size: .
V: TRBV5-6

CDR3: CSVEGLAGGPSYNGQFF
DNA: TGCAGCGTTGAAGGCCTAGCGGGGGGGCCCTCCTACAATGGGCAGTTCTTC
J: TRBJ2-1
D: TRBD2
size: .
V: TRBV29-1

CDR3: CASSTPSPGLVSGEQYF
DNA: TGTGCCAGCAGCACGCCCAGTCCCGGCCTGGTATCGGGGGAGCAGTACTTC
J: TRBJ2-7
D: .
size: few
V: TRBV7-2

CDR3: CSVEAGDSYEQYF
DNA: TGCAGCGTTGAAGCGGGGGACTCCTACGAGCAGTACTTC
J: TRBJ2-7
D: .
size: few
V: TRBV29-1

CDR3: CASSLGGTGQLAYEQYF
DNA: TGCGCCAGCAGCTTGGGTGGGACAGGCCAGCTGGCCTACGAGCAGTACTTC
J: TRBJ2-7
D: TRBD1
size: .
V: TRBV5-1

CDR3: CAISVGGMDTGELFF
DNA: TGTGCCATCAGTGTGGGAGGCATGGACACCGGGGAGCTGTTTTTT
J: TRBJ2-2
D: .
size: .
V: TRBV10-3

CDR3: CASSHGQVGTEAFF
DNA: TGCGCCAGCAGCCACGGACAGGTAGGAACTGAAGCTTTCTTT
J: TRBJ1-1
D: TRBD1
size: few
V: TRBV5-1

CDR3: CASSPIGGGATDYGYTF
DNA: TGTGCCAGCAGCCCCATTGGAGGGGGCGCAACAGACTATGGCTACACCTTC
J: TRBJ1-2
D: TRBD1
size: .
V: TRBV7-7

CDR3: CASSSHRDRGYEQYF
DNA: TGTGCCAGCAGTTCCCACCGGGACAGGGGTTACGAGCAGTACTTC
J: TRBJ2-7
D: TRBD1
size: .
V: TRBV28

CDR3: CASSVGDTLYGYTF
DNA: TGTGCCAGCAGCGTAGGAGACACTCTCTATGGCTACACCTTC
J: TRBJ1-2
D: .
size: .
V: TRBV9

CDR3: CASSTRTALNYGYTF
DNA: TGTGCCAGCAGCACCCGGACAGCACTCAACTATGGCTACACCTTC
J: TRBJ1-2
D: .
size: .
V: TRBV9

CDR3: CATGERSYNSPLHF
DNA: TGTGCCACAGGGGAACGCTCCTATAATTCACCCCTCCACTTT
J: TRBJ1-6
D: .
size: .
V: TRBV27

CDR3: CSAEGDTDTQYF
DNA: TGCAGCGCGGAAGGAGACACAGATACGCAGTATTTT
J: TRBJ2-3
D: .
size: few
V: TRBV29-1

CDR3: CASSPIIRGEGQYF
DNA: TGCGCCAGCAGCCCCATTATTCGAGGAGAGGGGCAGTATTTT
J: TRBJ2-3
D: .
size: .
V: TRBV5-1

CDR3: CASALGGSYEQYF
DNA: TGTGCTAGTGCCCTTGGGGGAAGCTACGAGCAGTACTTC
J: TRBJ2-7
D: .
size: .
V: TRBV12-5

CDR3: CASSPGLAGGPDEQFF
DNA: TGTGCCAGCAGCCCGGGACTAGCGGGGGGGCCGGATGAGCAGTTCTTC
J: TRBJ2-1
D: TRBD2
size: once
V: TRBV7-8